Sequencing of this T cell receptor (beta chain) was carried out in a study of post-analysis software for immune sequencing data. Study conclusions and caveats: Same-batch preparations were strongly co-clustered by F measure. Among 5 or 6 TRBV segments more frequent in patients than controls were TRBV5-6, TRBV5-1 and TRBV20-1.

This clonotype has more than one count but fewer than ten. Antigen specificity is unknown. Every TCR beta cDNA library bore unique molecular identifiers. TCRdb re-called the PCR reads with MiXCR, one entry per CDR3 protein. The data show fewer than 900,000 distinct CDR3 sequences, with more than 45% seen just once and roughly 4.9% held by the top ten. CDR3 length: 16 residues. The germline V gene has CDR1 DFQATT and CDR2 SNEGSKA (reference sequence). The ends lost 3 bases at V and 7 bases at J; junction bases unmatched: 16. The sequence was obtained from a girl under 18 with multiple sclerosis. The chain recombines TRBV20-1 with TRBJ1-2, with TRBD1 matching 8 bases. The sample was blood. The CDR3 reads CSARPYTGQGSVGYTF. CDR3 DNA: TGCAGTGCTAGGCCTTACACTGGACAGGGATCGGTTGGCTACACCTTC.